The 26 T cell receptor beta chains given below trace back to one sample, sequenced in a study of regulatory T cells in long-lasting Graves disease. The time point here: newly diagnosed GD, antithyroid drugs for less than 3 months. Making the TCR library involved RNA that had been extracted from PBMCs. Construction of the TCR beta libraries employed iRepertoire HTBI primers in conjunction with Arm-PCR of CDR3 regions. Each CDR3 protein gets one entry after TCRdb re-called the multiplex PCR reads with MiXCR. This sample has over 500,000 distinct CDR3 sequences, with 15% to 20% found just once. The sample was also linked to a second study, of T cells in Graves' hyperthyroidism and ophthalmopathy.

Specimen: peripheral blood mononuclear cells (PBMCs), collected at new diagnosis, from a patient treated with antithyroid drugs. The receptors stem from a man aged 18 to 30 with Graves disease.

Turning to this clonotype: A single base separates this from a much larger clone, so it may be a read error. The chain recombines TRBV29-1 with TRBJ2-7; 9 bases fit TRBD2. The germline CDR1 and CDR2 sequences are SQVTM and ANQGSEA. This CDR3 contains 13 residues. The CDR3 region is CSVRSSGTYKQYF. DNA of the CDR3: TGCAGCGTGCGATCTAGCGGGACCTACAAGCAGTACTTC.

The chain employs TRBV19 and TRBJ2-3, with 8 bases identical to TRBD1. CDR3 length equals 15 residues. J was trimmed by 4 bases and V by 6 bases; bases with no gene match: 9. Germline V gene lookup returns CDR1 LNHDA and CDR2 SQIVND (reference sequence). CDR3 DNA sequence: TGTGCCAGTAGGAACCAGGGGGCGCAGCCAGATACGCAGTATTTT. As protein: CASRNQGAQPDTQYF.

This clonotype was seen a handful of times. CDR3 protein: CASSQRKGRGAPTGELFF. CDR3 nucleotide sequence: TGCGCCAGCAGCCAGAGGAAAGGTCGTGGAGCCCCCACCGGGGAGCTGTTTTTT. The V call is TRBV4-1, the J call TRBJ2-2; D ambiguous. Trimming shortened V by 3 bases and J by 4 bases, and 21 bases separated the two germline ends. Germline assignment: CDR1 MGHRA and CDR2 YSYEKL. This CDR3 has 18 amino acids.

This clonotype was recorded many times. The chain combines TRBV7-8 with TRBJ2-1, with a possible D match to TRBD2 (5 bases). The germline V gene has CDR1 SGHVS and CDR2 FQNEAQ. This CDR3 is 15 amino acids long. The V end lost 5 bases, the J end lost 0 bases, and 11 bases lay between the germline ends. CDR3 region: CASSSTRLSYNEQFF. In DNA form, the CDR3 reads TGTGCCAGCAGCAGTACTAGGCTCTCCTACAATGAGCAGTTCTTC.

This chain connects TRBV20-1 to TRBJ2-1; TRBD1 is a possible D gene (5 bases). Germline V CDR1 and CDR2: DFQATT, SNEGSKA (reference sequence). The CDR3 runs to 12 residues. The V end lost 6 bases, the J end lost 5 bases, and 11 bases lay between the germline ends. In nucleotides, the CDR3 is TGCAGTGCGACAAGACAGCACAATGAGCAGTTCTTC. Residues: CSATRQHNEQFF.

This clonotype was counted only a few times. The chain recombines TRBV13 with TRBJ1-6, with 7 bases matching TRBD1. CDR1 and CDR2 (germline): PRHDT, FYEKMQ (reference sequence). V shed 0 bases, J shed 4 bases, and the junction held 6 bases outside the gene matches. The CDR3 is made up of 17 amino acids. Here the CDR3 DNA reads TGTGCCAGCAGCTTAGGACATCCGGGACAGTATAATTCACCCCTCCACTTT. Protein sequence: CASSLGHPGQYNSPLHF.

The rearrangement uses TRBV19 and TRBJ2-1, with TRBD1 as a possible D gene (6 bases). Deletions cut 7 bases from V and 9 bases from J, with 16 bases between. CDR1 is LNHDA, CDR2 SQIVND, per germline (reference sequence). This CDR3 is 13 amino acids long. The CDR3 reads CASTLGAYGEQFF. CDR3 coding DNA: TGTGCCAGTACCCTGGGGGCGTATGGTGAGCAGTTCTTC.

This clonotype was detected ten times or more. The V gene is TRBV20-1, the J gene TRBJ2-1, with D possibly being TRBD2 (6 bases). There are 16 residues in the CDR3. The germline CDR1 and CDR2 sequences are DFQATT and SNEGSKA (reference sequence). The ends were cut back, 5 bases at V and 3 bases at J, with 20 bases in the middle. The CDR3 DNA sequence: TGCAGTGCTCGAGGCGTGCGGGACTCGATCTACAATGAGCAGTTCTTC. It yields the protein CSARGVRDSIYNEQFF.

This chain uses TRBV12-3 or TRBV12-4 with TRBJ1-4; the D is unclear. With 8 bases removed from V and 4 bases from J, the gap between germline ends came to 8 bases. There are 12 residues in the CDR3. The CDR3 DNA reads TGTGCCAGCGAGTCGGATAATGAAAAACTGTTTTTT. This codes for CASESDNEKLFF.

This clonotype has a handful of counts. This may be a read error: a much more frequent sequence differs by one nucleotide. This sequence joins TRBV2 and TRBJ1-1; D gene uncertain. V was shortened by 5 bases and J by 0 bases, with 7 bases between the two germline ends. This CDR3 contains 13 residues. Germline V gives CDR1 SNHLY, CDR2 FYNNEI. DNA for the CDR3: TGTGCCAGCAGTTCATGGGTGAACACTGAAGCTTTCTTT. It codes for CASSSWVNTEAFF.

The rearrangement joins TRBV30 to TRBJ1-2, with a weak D call TRBD1 (5 bases). Trimming stripped 0 bases from V and 8 bases from J, with 13 bases between. Germline V gene data show CDR1 as GTSNPN and CDR2 as SVGIG (reference sequence). CDR3 size: 13 residues. CDR3 bases: TGTGCCTGGAGTGTGGGGGACTCCCGGGGCTACACCTTC. Protein: CAWSVGDSRGYTF.

The table lists this clonotype with a few counts. This chain uses TRBV6-1 with TRBJ2-3; TRBD2 agrees at 7 bases. CDR1 and CDR2 from the germline V gene are MNHNS and SASEGT. The junction had 11 bases not matched to a gene; V was cut back by 4 bases and J by 4 bases. The CDR3 totals 16 residues. The CDR3 DNA sequence: TGTGCCAGCAGTGCCAGGACTTTGGCGGGGGCAGATACGCAGTATTTT. This translates into CASSARTLAGADTQYF.

This clonotype was counted only a few times. A junction boundary mismatches the germline segment, possibly from a read error. The chain combines TRBV7-9 with TRBJ1-4, with TRBD1 matching over 8 bases. This CDR3 is built from 12 residues. Germline V gene lookup returns CDR1 SEHNR and CDR2 FQNEAQ (reference sequence). The CDR3 reads CASSLARDRLLF. The CDR3, as DNA: TGTGCCAGCAGCTTGGCCCGGGACAGGCTCCTTTTT.

This clonotype has just a few counts. The rearrangement uses TRBV27 and TRBJ2-4, with D perhaps matching TRBD2 (5 bases). The CDR3 extends over 14 amino acids. Trimming shortened V by 8 bases and J by 5 bases, and 16 bases separated the two germline ends. CDR1 is MNHEY and CDR2 is SMNVEV in the germline V gene (reference sequence). This CDR3 is CASHSPGVENIQYF. The CDR3 bases are TGTGCCAGCCACTCCCCCGGGGTCGAAAACATTCAGTACTTC.

This clonotype showed up just a few times. The chain combines TRBV5-4 with TRBJ2-3, with 7 nucleotides matching TRBD2. J gave up 2 bases and V 1 base, and 4 bases lay outside the gene matches. Germline V lookup: CDR1 SGHNT, CDR2 YYREEE (reference sequence). This CDR3 spans 15 amino acids. DNA for the CDR3: TGTGCCAGCAGCTTGTGGGGGGGAAACACAGATACGCAGTATTTT. As protein: CASSLWGGNTDTQYF.

This clonotype was picked up a small number of times. This chain connects TRBV6-5 to TRBJ2-1; TRBD1 might be the D (7 bases). With 3 bases removed from V and 7 bases from J, the gap between germline ends came to 13 bases. CDR1 is MNHEY, CDR2 SVGAGI, per germline. The CDR3 has 14 residues. In DNA form, the CDR3 reads TGTGCCAGCAGTTATGGAGGGGGCGGGAATGAGCAGTTCTTC. Translating gives CASSYGGGGNEQFF.

This clonotype was seen only a few times. The chain carries TRBV11-1 and TRBJ2-2, with 9 bases aligning to TRBD2. Germline values: CDR1 SGHAT, CDR2 FQDESV (reference sequence). The CDR3 has 16 residues. V gave up 5 bases and J gave up 4 bases; unmatched junction bases: 8. As DNA, the CDR3 is TGTGCCAGCAGCCTCGGACTAGCGAAATTCACCGGGGAGCTGTTTTTT. It yields the protein CASSLGLAKFTGELFF.

This rearrangement joins TRBV19 to TRBJ1-1; D remains ambiguous. V dropped 2 bases and J dropped 4 bases, with 8 bases sitting between them. In germline, CDR1 is LNHDA, CDR2 SQIVND (reference sequence). This CDR3 is built from 13 residues. The CDR3, as DNA: TGTGCCAGTAGTATATACAAGTTCACTGAAGCTTTCTTT. This codes for CASSIYKFTEAFF.

On this clonotype: A much larger clone differs from this one at a single base, so this may be a read error. The chain has TRBV30 and TRBJ2-1; 9 nucleotides match TRBD1. CDR1 is GTSNPN and CDR2 is SVGIG in the germline V gene (reference sequence). The CDR3 runs 13 residues. The V and J ends lost 7 bases and 8 bases, in that order; junction bases with no gene match: 9. Written as DNA, the CDR3 is TGTGCCTCAGGGGACAGGGTAATAGATGAGCAGTTCTTC. This encodes CASGDRVIDEQFF.

The chain employs TRBV5-1 and TRBJ2-7, with D possibly matching TRBD1 (6 bases). Trimming took 1 base from V and 4 from J, leaving 12 bases between them. CDR3 length equals 14 residues. The germline V gene has CDR1 SGHRS and CDR2 YFSETQ. Here the CDR3 reads CASSLNPTGYEQYF. The CDR3 DNA reads TGCGCCAGCAGCTTGAATCCAACAGGGTACGAGCAGTACTTC.

This clonotype showed up just a few times. The chain uses TRBV5-1 and TRBJ2-1; 10 positions match TRBD2. Trimming took 6 bases from V and 9 from J; bases not matched to a gene: 12. This CDR3 spans 15 amino acids. Germline CDR1 reads SGHRS; CDR2 reads YFSETQ. The chain's CDR3 is CASIGLAGEQSEQFF. For the CDR3, the DNA is TGCGCCAGCATTGGGCTAGCGGGAGAACAGAGTGAGCAGTTCTTC.

In regard to this clonotype: Possible read error: a much larger clone is one base away. This chain connects TRBV27 to TRBJ2-5; the match to TRBD2 covers 7 bases. Germline V gene lookup returns CDR1 MNHEY and CDR2 SMNVEV (reference sequence). The CDR3 is made up of 18 amino acids. J lost 5 bases, V lost 5 bases, and 20 bases had no gene match. The CDR3 is CASSPIGASGPPLETQYF. The CDR3 nucleotides read TGTGCCAGCAGTCCTATCGGGGCTAGCGGACCACCACTGGAGACCCAGTACTTC.

The chain employs TRBV6-2 or TRBV6-3 and TRBJ1-2; 10 bases agree with TRBD1. Per the germline V gene, CDR1 is MNHEY and CDR2 is SVGEGT. V trimming: 10 bases; J trimming: 0 bases; junction bases outside the gene matches: 5. The CDR3 consists of 14 residues. In nucleotides, the CDR3 is TGTGCCATTCGAGGACAGGGGGCTAACTATGGCTACACCTTC. Amino acids: CAIRGQGANYGYTF.

The CDR3 protein is CASSPDGEGTAFF. The DNA for the CDR3 is TGTGCCAGCAGTCCAGACGGGGAGGGGACGGCTTTCTTT. The chain is built from TRBV2 and TRBJ1-1; tentatively, D is TRBD1 (5 bases). The CDR3 length is 13 residues. Trimming removed 5 bases from V and 11 bases from J, with 18 bases in between. Germline CDR1 SNHLY, CDR2 FYNNEI.

The rearrangement joins TRBV12-5 to TRBJ1-2; TRBD1 aligns across 8 bases. This CDR3 spans 15 amino acids. V was clipped by 6 bases and J by 4 bases; unmatched bases: 10. Germline V CDR1 and CDR2: LGHNT, FRNRAP. CDR3 sequence: CASGLGQGILYGYTF. The CDR3 nucleotides read TGTGCTAGTGGCTTAGGACAGGGAATACTCTATGGCTACACCTTC.

The V call is TRBV15, the J call TRBJ2-7; the match to TRBD2 covers 7 bases. With V trimmed by 0 bases and J by 12 bases, 8 bases remained unmatched. CDR1 is LNHNV and CDR2 is YYDKDF in the germline V gene (reference sequence). The CDR3 totals 13 residues. As DNA, the CDR3 is TGTGCCACCAGCAGAGATGGGAGGGAACGGTGGTACTTC. It yields the protein CATSRDGRERWYF.